One sample yielded the 9 T cell receptor beta chains listed below, sequenced in a study of beta chain features in type 1 diabetes. Study-wide results and caveats: For Type 1 diabetes patients, all four CD4+ subsets carried TCRB CDR3s that were moderately but significantly shorter.

Antigens for these TCRs are unknown. The sequenced template was cDNA made from the entire isolated RNA. Repertoires were generated with immunoSEQ multiplex PCR, while TCRdb's copy carries only in-frame clones and drops some. This sample has approximately 260,000 clones, with approximately 20% found just once. The sample comprised naive CD4+ T cells from blood. These receptors all stem from a woman in her thirties or forties with type 1 diabetes.

This rearrangement joins TRBV14 to TRBJ2-1, with 10 bases fitting TRBD2. Germline loops: CDR1 SGHDN, CDR2 FVKESK. The CDR3 extends over 18 amino acids. J was trimmed by 3 bases and V by 4 bases; bases with no gene match: 12. The CDR3 DNA reads TGTGCCAGCAGCCCCTGGCGTGGGACTAGCGAATTCTACAATGAGCAGTTCTTC. Encoded protein: CASSPWRGTSEFYNEQFF.

This clone was found a few times. The chain recombines TRBV7-2 with TRBJ1-1; D is unclear. Trimming took off 1 base at V and 3 bases at J, with 6 bases between the two ends. This CDR3 has 13 amino acids. Germline-derived CDR1 and CDR2 are SGHTA and FQGNSA. CDR3 region: CASSLEQHTEAFF. The CDR3 bases are TGTGCCAGCAGCTTAGAACAGCACACTGAAGCTTTCTTT.

This clone has a handful of counts. This chain joins TRBV6-5 and TRBJ1-5, with 8 bases that match TRBD1. V was clipped by 7 bases and J by 6 bases; unmatched bases: 11. Germline CDR1 is MNHEY and CDR2 is SVGAGI. This CDR3 region has 15 residues. The CDR3 region is CASKPIRGQGQPQHF. The DNA for the CDR3 is TGTGCCAGCAAGCCAATCAGGGGGCAGGGTCAGCCCCAGCATTTT.

This clone was counted a few times. The chain joins TRBV18 to TRBJ1-1, with D possibly matching TRBD1 (6 bases). Germline values: CDR1 KGHSH, CDR2 LQKENI. Trimming took 3 bases from V and 1 from J, leaving 12 bases between them. This CDR3 is built from 15 residues. The DNA for the CDR3 is TGTGCCAGCTCACCGAGGACAGCCTGGAACACTGAAGCTTTCTTT. Amino acids: CASSPRTAWNTEAFF. The complete variable domain, with remaining parts taken from reference TRBV18 and TRBJ1-1, reads NAGVMQNPRHLVRRRGQEARLRCSPMKGHSHVYWYRQLPEEGLKFMVYLQKENIIDESGMPKERFSAEFPKEGPSILRIQQVVRGDSAAYFCASSPRTAWNTEAFFGQGTRLTVV.

A few counts support this clone. This CDR3 reads CASSPTGGREAFF. CDR3 coding DNA: TGTGCCAGCTCACCGACAGGGGGGCGTGAAGCTTTCTTT. The chain is built from TRBV18 and TRBJ1-1, with 9 bases matching TRBD1. The CDR3 has 13 amino acids. The V segment lost 3 bases and the J segment 7 bases; nucleotides outside the gene matches: 3. CDR1 and CDR2 (germline): KGHSH, LQKENI.

J is TRBJ1-2 and V is TRBV29-1; D perhaps matches TRBD1 (6 bases). The CDR3 is 15 residues long. Trimming removed 7 bases at V and 0 bases at J, with 18 bases between. CDR1 SQVTM and CDR2 ANQGSEA come from the germline V gene. The CDR3 DNA sequence: TGCAGCGCCCAGAGTGTGGCAGGGGCTAACTATGGCTACACCTTC. Translated, it gives CSAQSVAGANYGYTF.

This clone has just a few counts. The gene calls are TRBV9 and TRBJ1-2; perhaps TRBD1 as D (5 bases). The V end was cut by 0 bases, the J end by 0 bases, with 12 bases between. CDR1 is SGDLS and CDR2 is YYNGEE in the germline V gene. The CDR3 covers 16 residues. The CDR3 sequence is CASSVGAGSANYGYTF. CDR3 DNA sequence: TGTGCCAGCAGCGTAGGAGCAGGGTCGGCTAACTATGGCTACACCTTC.

The chain joins TRBV28 to TRBJ2-3, with 7 bases matching TRBD1. Germline lookup yields CDR1 MDHEN and CDR2 SYDVKM. The CDR3 consists of 15 residues. V was pared by 6 bases and J by 0 bases, with 6 bases of the junction left unmatched. DNA for the CDR3: TGTGCCAGCAGCTACAGGGGACCGAGCACAGATACGCAGTATTTT. Translated: CASSYRGPSTDTQYF.

This clone was seen a handful of times. The CDR3, as DNA: TGTGCCAGCAGCTCCCCCATAATCGGGCAGTACTTC. Protein: CASSSPIIGQYF. The chain links TRBV7-9 to TRBJ2-7, with D uncertain. Germline V gene lookup returns CDR1 SEHNR and CDR2 FQNEAQ (reference sequence). The CDR3 is made up of 12 amino acids. Trimming removed 4 bases at V and 9 bases at J, with 13 bases between. Variable domain in full (rest from reference TRBV7-9 and TRBJ2-7): DTGVSQNPRHKITKRGQNVTFRCDPISEHNRLYWYRQTLGQGPEFLTYFQNEAQLEKSRLLSDRFSAERPKGSFSTLEIQRTEQGDSAMYLCASSSPIIGQYFGPGTRLTVT.